This T cell receptor (beta chain) was retrieved from a study of CD8 T cells in ankylosing spondylitis. Study-level findings and limits: Clones linked to disease were reported to show significant enrichment in matched ankylosing spondylitis synovial fluid.

This clonotype was recorded at least ten times. Antigen: not known. Germline CDR1 and CDR2: MGHRA and YSYEKL. The CDR3 extends over 18 amino acids. V was pared by 2 bases and J by 0 bases, with 10 bases of the junction left unmatched. TCRdb fed the 5' RACE reads into MiXCR, producing one record per CDR3 protein. The sample carries 100,000 to 150,000 distinct CDR3 sequences, roughly 9% recorded once. This chain uses TRBV4-1 with TRBJ2-1, with 7 bases aligning to TRBD2. The source of this sequence is a male donor with ankylosing spondylitis or in good health (not recorded which). The sample was blood, either unsorted or a sorted T cell fraction (not recorded which). The CDR3 sequence is CASSQFSSGSSSYNEQFF. The CDR3 nucleotides read TGCGCCAGCAGCCAATTTAGTAGCGGGTCGAGCTCCTACAATGAGCAGTTCTTC.